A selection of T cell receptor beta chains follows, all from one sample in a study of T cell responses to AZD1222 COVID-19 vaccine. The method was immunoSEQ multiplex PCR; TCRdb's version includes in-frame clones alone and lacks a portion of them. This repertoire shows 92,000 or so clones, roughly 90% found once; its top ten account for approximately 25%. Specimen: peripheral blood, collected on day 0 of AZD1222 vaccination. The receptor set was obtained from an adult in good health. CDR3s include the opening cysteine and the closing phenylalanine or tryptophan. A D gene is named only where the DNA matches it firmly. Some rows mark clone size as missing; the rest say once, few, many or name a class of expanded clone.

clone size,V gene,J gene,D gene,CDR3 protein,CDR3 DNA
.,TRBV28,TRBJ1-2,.,CASSLDGTYGYTF,TGTGCCAGCAGCTTGGACGGTACCTATGGCTACACCTTC
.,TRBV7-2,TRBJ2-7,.,CASSPQWTAPSYEQYF,TGTGCCAGCAGCCCCCAGTGGACAGCGCCCTCCTACGAGCAGTACTTC
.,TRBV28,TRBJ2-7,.,CASSLWAATNLEQYF,TGTGCCAGCAGTTTATGGGCAGCTACTAATCTGGAGCAGTACTTC
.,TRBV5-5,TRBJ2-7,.,CASSLESRGEQYF,TGTGCCAGCAGCTTGGAATCGCGCGGGGAGCAGTACTTC
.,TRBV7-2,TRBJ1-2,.,CASSLVGQGDYGYTF,TGTGCCAGCAGCTTGGTCGGGCAGGGTGACTATGGCTACACCTTC
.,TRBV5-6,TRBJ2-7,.,CASSFRRLGSYEQYF,TGTGCCAGCAGCTTTCGCCGACTGGGCTCCTACGAGCAGTACTTC
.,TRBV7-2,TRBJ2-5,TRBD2,CASSLQGGGETQYF,TGTGCCAGCAGCTTACAAGGCGGGGGAGAGACCCAGTACTTC
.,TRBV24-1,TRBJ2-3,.,CATSDYGLAPTDTQYF,TGTGCCACCAGTGATTATGGCCTAGCCCCTACAGATACGCAGTATTTT
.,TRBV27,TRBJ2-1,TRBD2,CASSQTSGSTHEQFF,TGTGCCAGCAGTCAGACTAGCGGGAGCACCCATGAGCAGTTCTTC
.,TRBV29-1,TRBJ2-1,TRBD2,CSPRLAGLNEQFF,TGCAGCCCCCGCCTAGCGGGACTTAATGAGCAGTTCTTC
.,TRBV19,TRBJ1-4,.,CASSPGEKLFF,TGTGCCAGTAGTCCTGGGGAAAAACTGTTTTTT
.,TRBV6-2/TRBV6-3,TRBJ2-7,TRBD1,CASSQGQREQYF,TGTGCCAGCAGCCAGGGACAGCGGGAGCAGTACTTC
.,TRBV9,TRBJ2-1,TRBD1,CASSTIGTGGLSEQFF,TGTGCCAGCAGCACCATCGGGACAGGGGGTCTGAGTGAGCAGTTCTTC
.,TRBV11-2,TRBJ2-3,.,CASSLRSDTQYF,TGTGCCAGCAGCCTCAGGTCAGATACGCAGTATTTT
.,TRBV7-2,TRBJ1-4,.,CASSSGVNEKLFF,TGTGCCAGCAGCTCGGGAGTCAATGAAAAACTGTTTTTT
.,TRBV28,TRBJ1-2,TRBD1,CASSLSTGGATGYTF,TGTGCCAGCAGTTTATCGACAGGGGGCGCGACTGGCTACACCTTC
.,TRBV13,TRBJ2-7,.,CASSLVGTVPYEQYF,TGTGCCAGCAGCTTAGTAGGGACGGTGCCCTACGAGCAGTACTTC
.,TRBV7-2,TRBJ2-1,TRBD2,CASSLGSLAGAEQFF,TGTGCCAGCAGCTTAGGATCCCTAGCGGGAGCGGAGCAGTTCTTC
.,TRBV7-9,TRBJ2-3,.,CASSFGDAPDTQYF,TGTGCCAGCAGCTTCGGAGACGCTCCAGATACGCAGTATTTT
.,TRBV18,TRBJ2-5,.,CASSQGHRETQYF,TGTGCCAGCTCACAGGGGCATCGGGAGACCCAGTACTTC
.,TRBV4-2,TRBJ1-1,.,CASSQGVGGYTEAFF,TGTGCCAGCAGCCAAGGGGTGGGCGGTTACACTGAAGCTTTCTTT
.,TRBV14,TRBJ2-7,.,CASSGSYEQYF,TGTGCCAGCAGCGGCAGCTACGAGCAGTACTTC
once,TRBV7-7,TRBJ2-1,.,CAPGSVYNEQFF,TGTGCCCCGGGGTCAGTATACAATGAGCAGTTCTTC
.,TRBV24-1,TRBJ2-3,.,CATSDSKRDTQYF,TGTGCCACCAGTGATTCAAAGAGGGATACGCAGTATTTT
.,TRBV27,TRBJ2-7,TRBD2,CASKAQPGLVQYEQYF,TGTGCCAGCAAAGCTCAGCCGGGACTAGTCCAATACGAGCAGTACTTC
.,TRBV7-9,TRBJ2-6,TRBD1,CASSWTGTGGSGANVLTF,TGTGCCAGCAGCTGGACCGGGACAGGGGGCTCTGGGGCCAACGTCCTGACTTTC
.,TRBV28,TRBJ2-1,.,CASSPARGANEQFF,TGTGCCAGCAGTCCTGCTCGTGGGGCCAATGAGCAGTTCTTC
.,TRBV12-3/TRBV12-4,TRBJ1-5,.,CASSLGDQPQHF,TGTGCCAGCAGTTTAGGGGATCAGCCCCAGCATTTT
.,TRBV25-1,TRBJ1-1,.,CASSERGNTEAFF,TGTGCCAGCAGTGAGCGGGGGAACACTGAAGCTTTCTTT
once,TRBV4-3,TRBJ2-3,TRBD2,CASSQETSGGSTDTQYF,TGCGCCAGCAGCCAAGAGACTAGCGGGGGAAGCACAGATACGCAGTATTTT
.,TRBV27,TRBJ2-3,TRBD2,CASSSLPTGGPGDTQYF,TGTGCCAGCAGTTCTCTTCCTACGGGAGGGCCTGGAGATACGCAGTATTTT
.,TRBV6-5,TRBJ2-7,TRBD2,CASSWPSTSGSYEQYF,TGTGCCAGCAGTTGGCCGTCGACTAGCGGGTCCTACGAGCAGTACTTC
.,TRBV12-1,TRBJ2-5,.,CASSQSTGAQETQYF,TGTGCCAGCAGCCAATCCACAGGGGCCCAAGAGACCCAGTACTTC
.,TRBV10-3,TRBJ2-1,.,CAISPGAVNEQFF,TGTGCCATCAGTCCAGGGGCGGTAAATGAGCAGTTCTTC
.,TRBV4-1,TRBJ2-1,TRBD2,CASSQDLGTRVNEQFF,TGCGCCAGCAGCCAAGATCTCGGGACTAGGGTCAATGAGCAGTTCTTC
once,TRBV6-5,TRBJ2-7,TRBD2,CASRPPSGSSYEQYF,TGTGCCAGCAGGCCCCCTAGCGGGAGCTCCTACGAGCAGTACTTC
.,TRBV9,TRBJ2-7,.,CASSVGVGVWEQYF,TGTGCCAGCAGCGTAGGCGTAGGGGTATGGGAGCAGTACTTC
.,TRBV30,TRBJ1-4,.,CAWTQGNEKLFF,TGTGCCTGGACCCAGGGGAATGAAAAACTGTTTTTT
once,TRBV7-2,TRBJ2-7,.,CASSLKAYEQYF,TGTGCCAGCAGCTTAAAGGCTTACGAGCAGTACTTC
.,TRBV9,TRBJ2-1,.,CASSPSSYNEQFF,TGTGCCAGCAGCCCCTCTTCCTACAATGAGCAGTTCTTC
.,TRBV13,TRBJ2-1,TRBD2,CASSLSRTSGFYNEQFF,TGTGCCAGCAGTTTAAGTCGGACTAGCGGATTCTACAATGAGCAGTTCTTC
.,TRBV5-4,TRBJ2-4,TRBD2,CASSWTGTNKNIQYF,TGTGCCAGCAGCTGGACCGGGACTAACAAAAACATTCAGTACTTC
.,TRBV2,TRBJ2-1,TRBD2,CASIRDYNNEQFF,TGTGCCAGCATTCGGGACTACAACAATGAGCAGTTCTTC
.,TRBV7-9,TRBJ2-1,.,CASSPGSNEQFF,TGTGCCAGCAGCCCAGGGTCTAATGAGCAGTTCTTC
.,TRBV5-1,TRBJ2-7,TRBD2,CASSWGLAGGTSYEQYF,TGCGCCAGCAGCTGGGGGCTAGCGGGAGGCACCTCCTACGAGCAGTACTTC
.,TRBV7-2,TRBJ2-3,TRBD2,CATSWEGRGTDTQYF,TGTGCCACTTCCTGGGAGGGAAGAGGCACAGATACGCAGTATTTT
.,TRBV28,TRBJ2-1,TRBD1,CASRRGTVNEQFF,TGTGCCAGCAGGAGAGGGACAGTTAATGAGCAGTTCTTC
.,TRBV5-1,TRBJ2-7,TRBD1,CASSPGQGVYEQYF,TGCGCCAGCAGCCCCGGACAGGGTGTCTACGAGCAGTACTTC
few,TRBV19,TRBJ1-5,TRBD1,CASRLDRSGYQPQHF,TGTGCCAGTAGGCTGGACAGGAGCGGGTATCAGCCCCAGCATTTT
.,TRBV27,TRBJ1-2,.,CASRTGSSGSGYTF,TGTGCCAGCAGGACTGGGTCCTCGGGCTCTGGCTACACCTTC
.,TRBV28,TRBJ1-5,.,CASSSVERIGQPQHF,TGTGCCAGCAGTTCGGTTGAGCGGATCGGACAGCCCCAGCATTTT